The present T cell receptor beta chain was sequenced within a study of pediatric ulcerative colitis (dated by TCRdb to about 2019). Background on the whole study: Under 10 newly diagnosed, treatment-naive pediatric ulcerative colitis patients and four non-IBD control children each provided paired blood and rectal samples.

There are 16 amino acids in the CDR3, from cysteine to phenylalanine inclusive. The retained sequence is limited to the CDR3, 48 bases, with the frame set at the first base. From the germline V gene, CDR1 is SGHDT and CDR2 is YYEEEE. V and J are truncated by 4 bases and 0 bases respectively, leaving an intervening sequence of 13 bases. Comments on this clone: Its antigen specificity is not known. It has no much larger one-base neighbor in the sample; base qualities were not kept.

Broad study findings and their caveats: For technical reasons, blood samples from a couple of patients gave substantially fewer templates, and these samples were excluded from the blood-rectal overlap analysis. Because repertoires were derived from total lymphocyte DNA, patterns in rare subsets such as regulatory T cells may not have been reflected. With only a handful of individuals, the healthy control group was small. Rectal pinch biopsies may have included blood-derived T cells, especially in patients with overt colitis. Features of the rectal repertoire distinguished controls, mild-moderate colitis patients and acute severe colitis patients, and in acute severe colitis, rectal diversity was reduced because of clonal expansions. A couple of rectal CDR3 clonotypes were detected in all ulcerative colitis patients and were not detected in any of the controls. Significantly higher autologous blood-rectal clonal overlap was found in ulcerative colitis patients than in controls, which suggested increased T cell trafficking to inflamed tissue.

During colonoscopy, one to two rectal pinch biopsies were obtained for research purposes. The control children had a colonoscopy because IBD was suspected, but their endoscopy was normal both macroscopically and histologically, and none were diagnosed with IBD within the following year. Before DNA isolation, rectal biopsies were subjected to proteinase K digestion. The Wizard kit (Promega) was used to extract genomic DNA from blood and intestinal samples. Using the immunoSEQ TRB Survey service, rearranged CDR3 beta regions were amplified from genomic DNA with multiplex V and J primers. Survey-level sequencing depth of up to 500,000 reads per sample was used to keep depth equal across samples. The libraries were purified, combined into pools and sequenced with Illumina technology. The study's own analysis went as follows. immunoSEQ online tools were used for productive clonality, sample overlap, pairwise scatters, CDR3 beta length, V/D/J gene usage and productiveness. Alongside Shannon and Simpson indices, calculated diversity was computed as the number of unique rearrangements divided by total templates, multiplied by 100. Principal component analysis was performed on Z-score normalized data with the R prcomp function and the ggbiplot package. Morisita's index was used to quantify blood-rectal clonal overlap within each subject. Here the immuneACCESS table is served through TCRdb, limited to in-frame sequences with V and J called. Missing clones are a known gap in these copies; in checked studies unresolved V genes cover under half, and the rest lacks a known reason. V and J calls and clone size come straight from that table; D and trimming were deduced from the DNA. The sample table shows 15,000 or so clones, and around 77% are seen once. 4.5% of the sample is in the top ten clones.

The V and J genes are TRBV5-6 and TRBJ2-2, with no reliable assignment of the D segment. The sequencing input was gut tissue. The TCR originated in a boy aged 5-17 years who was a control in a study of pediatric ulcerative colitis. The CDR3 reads CASSRRLFPNTGELFF. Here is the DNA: TGTGCCAGCAGCCGAAGACTCTTCCCGAACACCGGGGAGCTGTTTTTT. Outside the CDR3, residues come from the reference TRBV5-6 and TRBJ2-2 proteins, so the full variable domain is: DAGVTQSPTHLIKTRGQQVTLRCSPKSGHDTVSWYQQALGQGPQFIFQYYEEEERQRGNFPDRFSGHQFPNYSSELNVNALLLGDSALYLCASSRRLFPNTGELFFGEGSRLTVL.